Listed below are T cell receptor beta chains from one sample, sequenced in a study of blood T cells in healthy people across ages. TCRdb recomputed calls from the 5' RACE reads with MiXCR, one row per CDR3 protein. The table includes approximately 800,000 distinct CDR3 sequences, roughly 24% detected once. These data were also filed under a second study, of T cells of mothers and their children.

Sequencing was carried out using blood. Receptor source: a boy aged 5-17 years in good health. CDR3s include the opening cysteine and the closing phenylalanine or tryptophan. The order of the fields is D gene, J gene, CDR3 length, V gene, clone size, CDR3 protein, CDR3 DNA. The D gene is left open where the match is weak. Expanded clones are given a class, and other clones once, few, many or no size at all.

d_call: .; j_call: TRBJ2-7; cdr3_length: 15; v_call: TRBV28; clone_size: .; cdr3_aa: CASSSTRAGVGEQYF; cdr3_nt: TGTGCCAGCAGTTCTACCCGGGCGGGTGTGGGCGAGCAGTACTTC
d_call: .; j_call: TRBJ2-4; cdr3_length: 15; v_call: TRBV11-2; clone_size: .; cdr3_aa: CASSLDIWAKNIQYF; cdr3_nt: TGTGCCAGCAGCCTGGACATTTGGGCCAAAAACATTCAGTACTTC
d_call: .; j_call: TRBJ1-5; cdr3_length: 17; v_call: TRBV12-5; clone_size: few; cdr3_aa: CASGSQKDGNSNQPQHF; cdr3_nt: TGTGCTAGTGGTTCCCAAAAGGACGGTAATAGCAATCAGCCCCAGCATTTT
d_call: .; j_call: TRBJ2-2; cdr3_length: 13; v_call: TRBV3-1; clone_size: few; cdr3_aa: CASSQRETGELFF; cdr3_nt: TGTGCCAGCAGCCAGAGGGAGACCGGGGAGCTGTTTTTT
d_call: .; j_call: TRBJ2-1; cdr3_length: 12; v_call: TRBV18; clone_size: .; cdr3_aa: CASSTEVDEQFF; cdr3_nt: TGTGCCAGCTCAACGGAGGTTGATGAGCAGTTCTTC
d_call: TRBD2; j_call: TRBJ2-7; cdr3_length: 15; v_call: TRBV20-1; clone_size: few; cdr3_aa: CSAVGGLAGYYEQYF; cdr3_nt: TGCAGTGCCGTTGGCGGACTAGCGGGGTACTACGAGCAGTACTTC
d_call: .; j_call: TRBJ2-1; cdr3_length: 15; v_call: TRBV12-3/TRBV12-4; clone_size: .; cdr3_aa: CASSPLGGSGNEQFF; cdr3_nt: TGTGCCAGCAGCCCCCTAGGGGGGAGTGGCAATGAGCAGTTCTTC
d_call: TRBD2; j_call: TRBJ2-1; cdr3_length: 16; v_call: TRBV20-1; clone_size: few; cdr3_aa: CSARVPQRGGNNEQFF; cdr3_nt: TGCAGTGCTAGAGTTCCTCAACGGGGAGGGAACAATGAGCAGTTCTTC
d_call: TRBD2; j_call: TRBJ2-1; cdr3_length: 16; v_call: TRBV20-1; clone_size: .; cdr3_aa: CSARLASGGSYNEQFF; cdr3_nt: TGCAGTGCTAGATTGGCAAGCGGGGGCTCCTACAATGAGCAGTTCTTC
d_call: .; j_call: TRBJ1-4; cdr3_length: 14; v_call: TRBV6-5; clone_size: .; cdr3_aa: CASSRGLPYEKLFF; cdr3_nt: TGTGCCAGCAGTAGGGGCCTTCCGTATGAAAAACTGTTTTTT
d_call: TRBD2; j_call: TRBJ2-1; cdr3_length: 17; v_call: TRBV7-9; clone_size: .; cdr3_aa: CASSPRLAESSYNEQFF; cdr3_nt: TGTGCCAGCAGCCCTAGACTAGCGGAGAGCTCCTACAATGAGCAGTTCTTC
d_call: .; j_call: TRBJ2-5; cdr3_length: 14; v_call: TRBV2; clone_size: .; cdr3_aa: CASSADGGGETQYF; cdr3_nt: TGTGCCAGCAGTGCCGACGGGGGAGGAGAGACCCAGTACTTC
d_call: .; j_call: TRBJ2-6; cdr3_length: 18; v_call: TRBV7-3; clone_size: .; cdr3_aa: CASSSSSGLYSGANVLTF; cdr3_nt: TGTGCCAGCAGCTCCTCGTCGGGACTCTACTCTGGGGCCAACGTCCTGACTTTC
d_call: .; j_call: TRBJ2-1; cdr3_length: 10; v_call: TRBV7-9; clone_size: few; cdr3_aa: CASSLREQFF; cdr3_nt: TGTGCCAGCAGCTTACGTGAGCAGTTCTTC
d_call: .; j_call: TRBJ2-7; cdr3_length: 12; v_call: TRBV14; clone_size: few; cdr3_aa: CASSKNHYEQYF; cdr3_nt: TGTGCCAGCAGCAAGAACCACTACGAGCAGTACTTC
d_call: TRBD2; j_call: TRBJ2-7; cdr3_length: 13; v_call: TRBV30; clone_size: .; cdr3_aa: CAWSVGGSYEQYF; cdr3_nt: TGTGCCTGGAGTGTGGGGGGGTCCTACGAGCAGTACTTC
d_call: .; j_call: TRBJ2-1; cdr3_length: 14; v_call: TRBV7-3; clone_size: few; cdr3_aa: CASSLKPRSDEQFF; cdr3_nt: TGTGCCAGCAGCTTAAAACCCAGGTCGGATGAGCAGTTCTTC
d_call: .; j_call: TRBJ2-7; cdr3_length: 20; v_call: TRBV7-2; clone_size: .; cdr3_aa: CASSLEEGTDITTSSYEQYF; cdr3_nt: TGTGCCAGCAGCTTAGAGGAAGGGACGGATATTACGACTAGCTCCTACGAGCAGTACTTC
d_call: .; j_call: TRBJ2-1; cdr3_length: 15; v_call: TRBV6-6; clone_size: .; cdr3_aa: CASRDSGTSYNEQFF; cdr3_nt: TGTGCCAGCCGGGATTCCGGGACCTCCTACAATGAGCAGTTCTTC
d_call: .; j_call: TRBJ1-1; cdr3_length: 12; v_call: TRBV20-1; clone_size: .; cdr3_aa: CSALDKNTEAFF; cdr3_nt: TGCAGTGCCCTGGACAAGAACACTGAAGCTTTCTTT
d_call: TRBD2; j_call: TRBJ2-7; cdr3_length: 15; v_call: TRBV6-5; clone_size: .; cdr3_aa: CASSRTSRVSYEQYF; cdr3_nt: TGTGCCAGCAGCCGGACTAGCCGGGTATCCTACGAGCAGTACTTC
d_call: .; j_call: TRBJ2-1; cdr3_length: 13; v_call: TRBV20-1; clone_size: .; cdr3_aa: CSARGHGYNEQFF; cdr3_nt: TGCAGTGCTAGAGGTCACGGTTACAATGAGCAGTTCTTC
d_call: .; j_call: TRBJ1-2; cdr3_length: 15; v_call: TRBV6-6; clone_size: few; cdr3_aa: CASSYSPRDEEGYTF; cdr3_nt: TGTGCCAGCAGTTACTCCCCGCGGGACGAGGAGGGCTACACCTTC
d_call: .; j_call: TRBJ1-1; cdr3_length: 11; v_call: TRBV5-6; clone_size: few; cdr3_aa: CASSGTHGAFF; cdr3_nt: TGTGCCAGCAGCGGAACACACGGGGCTTTCTTT
d_call: TRBD2; j_call: TRBJ2-5; cdr3_length: 17; v_call: TRBV12-3/TRBV12-4; clone_size: few; cdr3_aa: CASSLRELAGSGETQYF; cdr3_nt: TGTGCCAGCAGTTTGAGGGAACTAGCGGGGTCTGGGGAGACCCAGTACTTC
d_call: .; j_call: TRBJ1-2; cdr3_length: 13; v_call: TRBV2; clone_size: many; cdr3_aa: CASTLGRIYGYTF; cdr3_nt: TGTGCCAGCACCCTGGGACGGATCTATGGCTACACCTTC
d_call: .; j_call: TRBJ2-5; cdr3_length: 10; v_call: TRBV25-1; clone_size: few; cdr3_aa: CASRGEKQYF; cdr3_nt: TGTGCCAGCAGGGGGGAGAAGCAGTACTTC
d_call: TRBD2; j_call: TRBJ2-7; cdr3_length: 15; v_call: TRBV4-2; clone_size: .; cdr3_aa: CASSQEGTSAYEQYF; cdr3_nt: TGTGCCAGCAGCCAAGAAGGGACTAGTGCCTACGAGCAGTACTTT
d_call: .; j_call: TRBJ2-5; cdr3_length: 12; v_call: TRBV20-1; clone_size: .; cdr3_aa: CSASGTEATQYF; cdr3_nt: TGCAGTGCATCCGGGACGGAAGCGACCCAGTACTTC
d_call: .; j_call: TRBJ2-7; cdr3_length: 14; v_call: TRBV28; clone_size: once; cdr3_aa: CASSPAGTTYGQYF; cdr3_nt: TGTGCCAGCAGTCCCGCAGGAACTACCTACGGGCAGTACTTC
d_call: .; j_call: TRBJ2-1; cdr3_length: 14; v_call: TRBV27; clone_size: few; cdr3_aa: CASSLTNTHNEQFF; cdr3_nt: TGTGCCAGCAGTTTGACCAACACGCACAATGAGCAGTTCTTC
d_call: TRBD2; j_call: TRBJ2-2; cdr3_length: 15; v_call: TRBV12-3/TRBV12-4; clone_size: .; cdr3_aa: CASSLKRGEFGELFF; cdr3_nt: TGTGCCAGCAGTTTAAAGCGGGGGGAGTTCGGGGAGCTGTTTTTT